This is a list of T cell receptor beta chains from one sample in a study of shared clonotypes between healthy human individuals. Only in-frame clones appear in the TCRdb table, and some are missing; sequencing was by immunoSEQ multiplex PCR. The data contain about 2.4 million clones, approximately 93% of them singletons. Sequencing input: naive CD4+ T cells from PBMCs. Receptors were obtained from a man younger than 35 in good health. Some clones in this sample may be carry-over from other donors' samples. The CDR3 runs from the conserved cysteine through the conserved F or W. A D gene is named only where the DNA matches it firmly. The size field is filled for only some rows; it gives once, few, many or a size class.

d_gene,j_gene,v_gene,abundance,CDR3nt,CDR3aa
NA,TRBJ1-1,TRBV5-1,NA,TGCGCCAGCAGCTTGTACCGGGGCGGCACTGAAGCTTTCTTT,CASSLYRGGTEAFF
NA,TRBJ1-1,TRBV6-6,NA,TGTGCCAGCAGTTACTCGACGAGGGGGGCGAGGACTGAAGCTTTCTTT,CASSYSTRGARTEAFF
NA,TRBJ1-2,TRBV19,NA,TGTGCCAGTACTCTGGGAGGGAAATCGGACTATGGCTACACCTTC,CASTLGGKSDYGYTF
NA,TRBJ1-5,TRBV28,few,TGTGCCAGCAGCACCGGACAGTTTAGGGAGCCCCAGCATTTT,CASSTGQFREPQHF
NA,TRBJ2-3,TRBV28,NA,TGTGCCAGCAGCCCTTCGGCAGATACGCAGTATTTT,CASSPSADTQYF
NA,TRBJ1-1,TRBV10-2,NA,TGCGCCAGCAGTCGGGGGGGCACCAACACTGAAGCTTTCTTT,CASSRGGTNTEAFF
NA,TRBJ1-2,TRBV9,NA,TGTGCCAGCAGCGTCGGTGGGGAGGGCTATGGCTACACCTTC,CASSVGGEGYGYTF
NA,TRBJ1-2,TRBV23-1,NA,TGCGCCAGCAGTCAATATTTGGGCAGGCCGGAGGGGGGCTACACCTTC,CASSQYLGRPEGGYTF
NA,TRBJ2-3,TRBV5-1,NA,TGCGCCAGCAGCTTTTTCGGACAACCGCCAGAAGATACGCAGTATTTT,CASSFFGQPPEDTQYF
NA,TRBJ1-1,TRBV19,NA,TGTGCCAGTAGCGGGGGTTACACTGAAGCTTTCTTT,CASSGGYTEAFF
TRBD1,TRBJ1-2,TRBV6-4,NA,TGTGCCAGCAGTGAAACGGGACAGGGCTTTGGCTACACCTTC,CASSETGQGFGYTF
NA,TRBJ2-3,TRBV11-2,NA,TGTGCCAGCAGCTTAGAATCGAATACGCAGTATTTT,CASSLESNTQYF
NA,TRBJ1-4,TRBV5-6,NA,TGTGCCAGCAGCGTTGGAAGGGGCAGGGGAGAAAAACTGTTTTTT,CASSVGRGRGEKLFF
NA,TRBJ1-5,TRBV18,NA,TGTGCCAGCTCATCCCCGGGACATAGCAATCAGCCCCAGCATTTT,CASSSPGHSNQPQHF
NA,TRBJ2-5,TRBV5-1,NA,TGCGCCAGCAGCTCCGACAGCCTAGAGACCCAGTACTTC,CASSSDSLETQYF
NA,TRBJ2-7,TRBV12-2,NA,TGTGCAAGTCGCTTCACCCCGGACAGGGAATCCTACGAGCAGTACTTC,CASRFTPDRESYEQYF
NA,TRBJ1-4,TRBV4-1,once,TGCGCCAGCAGCCAAGATGTACGGGGCGGTAATGAAAAACTGTTTTTT,CASSQDVRGGNEKLFF
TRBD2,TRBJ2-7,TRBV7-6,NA,TGTGCCAGCAGCAGGGGACTAGCGGGCTTCTACGAGCAGTACTTC,CASSRGLAGFYEQYF
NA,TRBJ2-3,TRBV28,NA,TGTGGGACCCGTCTAAGGGATACGCAGTATTTT,CGTRLRDTQYF
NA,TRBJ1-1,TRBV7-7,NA,TGTGCCAGCAGCTCCCGGGCAGAGTATATGAACACTGAAGCTTTCTTT,CASSSRAEYMNTEAFF
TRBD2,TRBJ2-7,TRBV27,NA,TGTGCCAGCAGTTTATCGGCTAGCGGGAGTCTCAACGAGCAGTACTTC,CASSLSASGSLNEQYF
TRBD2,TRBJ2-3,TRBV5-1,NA,TGCGCCAGCAGCCCCGGATGGCTAGCGGGAGGGCCGGCCACAGATACGCAGTATTTT,CASSPGWLAGGPATDTQYF
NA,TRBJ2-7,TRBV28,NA,TGTGCCAGCAGCTCAGACAGGTGGCCCTACGAGCAGTACTTC,CASSSDRWPYEQYF
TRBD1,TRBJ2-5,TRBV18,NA,TGTGCCAGCTCACAAGCTTGGGACAGGGGTATGGAGACCCAGTACTTC,CASSQAWDRGMETQYF
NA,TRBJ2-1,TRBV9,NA,TGTGCCAGCAGCGTAGTCGCCCAGAGCTCCTACAATGAGCAGTTCTTC,CASSVVAQSSYNEQFF
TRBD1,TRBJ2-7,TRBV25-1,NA,TGTGCCAGCAGTGAGGGACAGGGTAGCTCCCGTGGTCGGCCCGAGCAGTACTTC,CASSEGQGSSRGRPEQYF
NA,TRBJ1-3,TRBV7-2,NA,TGTGCCAGCAGCATAATCCCGAACACCATATATTTT,CASSIIPNTIYF
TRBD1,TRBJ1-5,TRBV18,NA,TGTGCCAGCTCACCAGGGGCAGGGGGCTGGCAGCCCCAGCATTTT,CASSPGAGGWQPQHF
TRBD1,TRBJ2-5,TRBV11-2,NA,TGTGCCAGCAGCTTCCTAATGGGACAGCTGCAAGAGACCCAGTACTTC,CASSFLMGQLQETQYF
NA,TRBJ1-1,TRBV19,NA,TGTGCCAGTAGTATAGGTCAAAGGTTGCAGCGGAGGAGCTTT,CASSIGQRLQRRSF
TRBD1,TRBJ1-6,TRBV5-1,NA,TGCGCCAGCAGCTCGGCCCTGGGACAGAATAATTCACCCCTCCACTTT,CASSSALGQNNSPLHF
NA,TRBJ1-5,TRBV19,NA,TGTGCCAGTAGTATAGACGGGCGTAGTTATAGCAATCAGCCCCAGCATTTT,CASSIDGRSYSNQPQHF
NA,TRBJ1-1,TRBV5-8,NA,TGTGCCAGCAGCTTGGACGGGCCGGCGACTGAAGCTTTCTTT,CASSLDGPATEAFF
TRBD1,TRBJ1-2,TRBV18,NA,TGTGCCAGCTCCGAACAGGGGCGCCCCTATGGCTACACCTTC,CASSEQGRPYGYTF
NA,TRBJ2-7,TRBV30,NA,TGTGCCTGGACTTCAAGGCCTGGGGGTGGGGAGCAGTACTTC,CAWTSRPGGGEQYF
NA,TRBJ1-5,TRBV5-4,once,TGTGCCAGCAGCTTGGGAAATCGTCAGCCCCAGCATTTT,CASSLGNRQPQHF
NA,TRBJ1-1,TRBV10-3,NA,TGTGCCATCAGTGAGTCTGGAGCCCGCTTGAACACTGAAGCTTTCTTT,CAISESGARLNTEAFF
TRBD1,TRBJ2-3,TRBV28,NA,TGTGCCAGCAGTTTACGTGGCAGGGGGCTTACAGATACGCAGTATTTT,CASSLRGRGLTDTQYF
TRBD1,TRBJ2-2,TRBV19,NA,TGTGCCAGTAGTACTCCGGGACAGGTTACCGGGGAGCTGTTTTTT,CASSTPGQVTGELFF
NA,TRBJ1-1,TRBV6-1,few,TGTGCCAGCAGTGAACCCCTATACACTGAAGCTTTCTTT,CASSEPLYTEAFF
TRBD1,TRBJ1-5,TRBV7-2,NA,TGTGCCAGCAGCTCCCAGGGGGCGGGGGCTGGAAATCAGCCCCAGCATTTT,CASSSQGAGAGNQPQHF
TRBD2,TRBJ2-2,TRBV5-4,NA,TGTGCCAGCAGATCTAGCGGGAGGGCCGGTGGGGAGCTGTTTTTT,CASRSSGRAGGELFF
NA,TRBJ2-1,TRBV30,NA,TGTGCCTGGAGTGTTGGTAGCAGTAATGAGCAGTTCTTC,CAWSVGSSNEQFF
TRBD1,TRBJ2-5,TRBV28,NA,TGTGCCAGCAGTTACCTAACAGGGGGCGCAGAGACCCAGTACTTC,CASSYLTGGAETQYF
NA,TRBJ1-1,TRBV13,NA,TGTGCCAGCAGCTTCCGCAGCTACACTGAAGCTTTCTTT,CASSFRSYTEAFF
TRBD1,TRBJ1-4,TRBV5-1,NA,TGCGCCAGCAGCTCGACAGGGTTCGATGAAAAACTGTTTTTT,CASSSTGFDEKLFF
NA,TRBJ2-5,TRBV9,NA,TGTGCCAGCAGCCGAGGGGCCAAGGAGACCCAGTACTTC,CASSRGAKETQYF
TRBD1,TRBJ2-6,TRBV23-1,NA,TGCGCCAGCAGGATGACAGGGGGGGTATCTGGGGCCAACGTCCTGACTTTC,CASRMTGGVSGANVLTF
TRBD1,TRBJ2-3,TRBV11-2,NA,TGTGCCAGCAGCCAGACAGGGGGCCCAGATACGCAGTATTTT,CASSQTGGPDTQYF
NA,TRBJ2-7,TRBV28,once,TGTGCCAGCAGTTCTATCTCCGGCGGCCGACACGAGCAGTACTTC,CASSSISGGRHEQYF
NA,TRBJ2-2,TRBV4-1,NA,TGCGCAGCCGCCCCCCGGGAGTACGGCGGGGAGCTGTTTTTT,CAAAPREYGGELFF
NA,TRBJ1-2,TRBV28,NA,TGTGCCAGCAGGGATATACAGGGTTCGGGCTACACCTTC,CASRDIQGSGYTF
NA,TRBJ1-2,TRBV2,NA,TGTGCCAGCAGGGGGCTCACCCGAGCGGACTATGGCTACACCTTC,CASRGLTRADYGYTF
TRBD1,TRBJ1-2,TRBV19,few,TGTGCCACAGGGACAGGGTATGGCTACACCTTC,CATGTGYGYTF
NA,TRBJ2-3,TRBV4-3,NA,TGCGCCAGCAGCCAAATCGAGGCGGAGCTAAGGGATACGCAGTATTTT,CASSQIEAELRDTQYF
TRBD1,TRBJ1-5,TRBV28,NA,TGTGCCAGCAGTTTATCGTCCCAAAGGGGGCTGGGACAGCCCCAGCATTTT,CASSLSSQRGLGQPQHF
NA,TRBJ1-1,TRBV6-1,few,TGTGCCAGCAGTAGAGACAGAACTGAAGCTTTCTTT,CASSRDRTEAFF